The rows below give T cell receptor beta chains drawn from one sample of a study of T cells after posttransplantation cyclophosphamide. Profiled with immunoSEQ multiplex PCR; TCRdb holds only in-frame clones, not every one. The profile covers 20,000 to 30,000 clones, none occurring a single time. The specimen sequenced was PBMCs. The receptors stem from a woman between 45 and 60 years old in good health, CMV-negative, and a related stem cell transplant donor. Each CDR3 is given with its conserved first and last residue. Fields, in order: D gene, V gene, J gene, clone size, CDR3 protein, CDR3 DNA. D genes are given only for firm matches. Only some rows state a clone size, as once, few, many or a class for expanded clones.

TRBD1	TRBV29-1	TRBJ2-7	many	CSAGRQGIYEQYF	TGCAGCGCCGGACGACAGGGGATCTACGAGCAGTACTTC
-	TRBV6-5	TRBJ2-2	many	CASSPRVTGELFF	TGTGCCAGCTCCCCCAGGGTTACCGGGGAGCTGTTTTTT
-	TRBV9	TRBJ1-3	many	CASSEGDTSGNTIYF	TGTGCCAGCAGCGAGGGGGACACCTCTGGAAACACCATATATTTT
TRBD1	TRBV2	TRBJ2-7	many	CASRQGSYEQYF	TGTGCCAGCCGACAGGGATCCTACGAGCAGTACTTC
-	TRBV21-1	TRBJ2-3	many	CASSNRSEAGAPDTQYF	TGTGCCAGCAGCAATAGGTCGGAGGCAGGGGCCCCAGATACGCAGTATTTT
TRBD1	TRBV18	TRBJ1-5	many	CASSPTGVGSNSNQPQHF	TGTGCCAGCTCGCCGACAGGGGTTGGATCAAATAGCAATCAGCCCCAGCATTTT
-	TRBV6-1	TRBJ2-3	many	CASSAGTRHGTDTQYF	TGTGCCAGCAGTGCCGGGACTCGCCACGGCACAGATACGCAGTATTTT
TRBD1	TRBV6-1	TRBJ1-1	many	CASSDRDRGTFF	TGTGCCAGCAGTGACCGGGACAGGGGGACTTTCTTT
TRBD1	TRBV6-1	TRBJ2-7	-	CASKPQGFSYEQYF	TGTGCCAGTAAACCACAGGGGTTCTCCTACGAGCAGTACTTC
TRBD1	TRBV28	TRBJ2-5	many	CASSRQGFGETQYF	TGTGCCAGCAGCCGACAGGGATTTGGTGAGACCCAGTACTTC
TRBD2	TRBV7-2	TRBJ2-7	many	CASSPVERDYEQYF	TGTGCCAGCAGCCCCGTTGAGCGGGACTACGAGCAGTACTTC
-	TRBV15	TRBJ1-5	many	CATSRESPGQYQPQHF	TGTGCCACCAGCAGAGAATCCCCAGGACAGTATCAGCCCCAGCATTTT
TRBD2	TRBV9	TRBJ2-1	many	CASSPLAGVYNEQFF	TGTGCCAGCAGCCCCCTAGCGGGAGTCTACAATGAGCAGTTCTTC
-	TRBV11-2	TRBJ2-7	many	CASIHAGPSYEQYF	TGTGCCAGCATCCACGCGGGCCCCTCCTACGAGCAGTACTTC
-	TRBV18	TRBJ2-2	many	CASSPQVKRPNTGELFF	TGTGCCAGCTCACCACAGGTTAAGCGCCCGAACACCGGGGAGCTGTTTTTT
-	TRBV7-8	TRBJ1-2	many	CASSRDRIYGYTF	TGTGCCAGCAGCCGAGACAGGATCTATGGCTACACCTTC
-	TRBV27	TRBJ1-1	many	CASRRGAGGPGTEAFF	TGTGCCAGCAGAAGGGGGGCGGGGGGGCCTGGCACTGAAGCTTTCTTT
-	TRBV28	TRBJ2-7	many	CASSYRVGEQYF	TGTGCCAGCAGTTATCGGGTTGGCGAGCAGTACTTC
-	TRBV6-1	TRBJ1-5	many	CASSDLGNRGQPQHF	TGTGCCAGCAGTGATTTAGGCAACCGAGGGCAGCCCCAGCATTTT
-	TRBV6-5	TRBJ2-2	many	CASSYDILNTGELFF	TGTGCCAGCAGTTACGACATCCTGAACACCGGGGAGCTGTTTTTT
-	TRBV10-3	TRBJ2-5	many	CAISERRGQETQYF	TGTGCCATCAGTGAAAGGAGGGGGCAGGAGACCCAGTACTTC
TRBD2	TRBV5-1	TRBJ2-3	many	CASSTSGGHDTQYF	TGCGCCAGCAGCACAAGCGGGGGCCATGATACGCAGTATTTT
TRBD2	TRBV7-8	TRBJ2-3	many	CASSLGASGITDTQYF	TGTGCCAGCAGCTTAGGAGCTAGCGGGATCACAGATACGCAGTATTTT
TRBD2	TRBV30	TRBJ2-1	many	CALRLAGGNEQFF	TGTGCCTTGAGACTAGCGGGAGGCAATGAGCAGTTCTTC
TRBD2	TRBV7-7	TRBJ2-1	many	CASSPPGLAVNEQFF	TGTGCCAGCAGCCCACCGGGACTAGCGGTCAATGAGCAGTTCTTC
TRBD1	TRBV28	TRBJ1-2	many	CASSPGQLYGYTF	TGTGCCAGCAGCCCGGGACAGCTCTATGGCTACACCTTC
-	TRBV27	TRBJ2-5	many	CASSLAQKQETQYF	TGTGCCAGCAGTTTAGCACAGAAACAAGAGACCCAGTACTTC
-	TRBV10-3	TRBJ2-2	many	CAISGGLFTGELFF	TGTGCCATCAGTGGGGGACTTTTCACCGGGGAGCTGTTTTTT
TRBD1	TRBV5-6	TRBJ2-1	many	CASSQQTGVEQFF	TGTGCCAGCAGCCAACAGACAGGGGTTGAGCAGTTCTTC
TRBD1	TRBV7-9	TRBJ2-7	many	CASSLSPGRQGFYEQYF	TGTGCCAGCAGCTTGTCCCCGGGACGACAGGGATTCTACGAGCAGTACTTC
TRBD2	TRBV4-1	TRBJ2-2	many	CASSQPGLANTGELFF	TGCGCCAGCAGCCAGCCGGGACTAGCGAACACCGGGGAGCTGTTTTTT
TRBD1	TRBV5-4	TRBJ1-2	many	CASSSQGHNYGYTF	TGTGCCAGCAGCTCACAGGGGCACAACTATGGCTACACCTTC
TRBD1	TRBV10-2	TRBJ2-7	many	CASSEGRGYEQYF	TGCGCCAGCAGTGAGGGCAGGGGGTACGAGCAGTACTTC
TRBD2	TRBV25-1	TRBJ2-5	many	CASNPGLAGGPLSETQYF	TGTGCCAGCAACCCGGGACTAGCGGGGGGGCCTCTTTCCGAGACCCAGTACTTC
-	TRBV28	TRBJ1-2	many	CASRPQGAGSYGYTF	TGTGCCAGCAGACCCCAAGGGGCGGGGTCCTATGGCTACACCTTC
TRBD1	TRBV19	TRBJ2-6	many	CASNLAGGTRGANVLTF	TGTGCCAGTAATCTCGCAGGGGGCACTAGGGGGGCCAACGTCCTGACTTTC